What follows are 21 T cell receptor beta chains derived from one specimen sequenced in a study of control samples from healthy donors and cancer patients. Clones were read by immunoSEQ multiplex PCR, and TCRdb kept only the in-frame ones, dropping some. The sample includes roughly 170,000 clones, approximately 94% seen only once; the top ten take around 1.3%. The sequenced sample was blood. Source of these receptors: a woman between 18 and 30 years old in good health.

This chain connects TRBV12-5 to TRBJ1-2, with D perhaps matching TRBD1 (5 bases). Germline-derived CDR1 and CDR2 are LGHNT and FRNRAP. There are 13 residues in the CDR3. Trimming took 6 bases from V and 2 from J, leaving 10 bases between them. The CDR3 reads CASGSDSNYGYTF. CDR3 sequence (DNA): TGTGCTAGTGGATCCGACAGCAACTATGGCTACACCTTC.

J is TRBJ1-1 and V is TRBV2, with D possibly matching TRBD1 (5 bases). In germline, CDR1 is SNHLY, CDR2 FYNNEI. The CDR3 consists of 15 residues. V lost 5 bases and J lost 1, with 14 bases in between. The CDR3 reads CASSQGPSGNTEAFF. CDR3 coding DNA: TGTGCCAGCAGTCAGGGACCCTCTGGGAACACTGAAGCTTTCTTT.

This chain's CDR3 is CASSFPGTDYGYTF. For the CDR3, the DNA is TGCGCCAGCAGCTTCCCCGGGACCGACTATGGCTACACCTTC. The chain employs TRBV5-1 and TRBJ1-2, with a tentative D call TRBD1 (5 bases). Trimming took 2 bases from V and 3 from J, leaving 11 bases between them. This CDR3 comprises 14 residues. The germline gives CDR1 SGHRS, CDR2 YFSETQ.

This chain joins TRBV4-1 and TRBJ2-1; 14 nucleotides agree with TRBD2. The CDR3 contains 18 residues. J was trimmed by 6 bases and V by 4 bases; bases with no gene match: 11. The V gene's germline CDR1 is MGHRA and CDR2 YSYEKL. The CDR3 region is CASSRGLAGGSFRNEQFF. In DNA form, the CDR3 reads TGCGCCAGCAGCCGAGGACTAGCGGGAGGAAGTTTTCGCAATGAGCAGTTCTTC.

The chain carries TRBV19 and TRBJ1-1, with 11 bases fitting TRBD1. Per the germline V gene, CDR1 is LNHDA and CDR2 is SQIVND (reference sequence). The V segment lost 6 bases and the J segment 6 bases; nucleotides outside the gene matches: 3. The CDR3 extends over 13 amino acids. The DNA of the CDR3 is TGTGCCAGTAGGGGACAGGGGGACGCTGAAGCTTTCTTT. This translates into CASRGQGDAEAFF.

In DNA, the CDR3 is TGTGCCAGCAGCTTAGGGGCAGGGTCCACAGATACGCAGTATTTT. Translated: CASSLGAGSTDTQYF. The J gene is TRBJ2-3, the V gene TRBV11-1; a possible D gene is TRBD1 (5 bases). In germline, CDR1 is SGHAT, CDR2 FQDESV (reference sequence). V was trimmed by 1 base and J by 2 bases, leaving 10 bases between them. The CDR3 extends over 15 amino acids.

The genes are TRBV24-1 and TRBJ2-1, with 8 bases that match TRBD1. From germline, CDR1 is KGHDR and CDR2 SFDVKD. CDR3 length: 17 amino acids. With 5 bases clipped from V and 0 bases from J, the junction kept 8 bases outside the gene matches. The CDR3 coding sequence is TGTGCCACCAGTGGTGACAGGGGTTTGTACTCCTACAATGAGCAGTTCTTC. Protein product: CATSGDRGLYSYNEQFF.

The chain joins TRBV10-3 to TRBJ1-4; no clear D. Germline CDR1 ENHRY, CDR2 SYGVKD. This CDR3 comprises 15 residues. V lost 0 bases and J 3 bases, leaving 8 bases between the germline ends. CDR3 nucleotides: TGTGCCATCAGTGAGTCAGAAGGGTCTAATGAAAAACTGTTTTTT. Its protein product is CAISESEGSNEKLFF.

The chain is built from TRBV7-9 and TRBJ2-7, with D unclear. The CDR3 consists of 11 residues. From germline, CDR1 is SEHNR and CDR2 FQNEAQ (reference sequence). V was shortened by 5 bases and J by 3 bases, with 5 bases between the two germline ends. The CDR3 loop is CASSPSYEQYF. CDR3 sequence (DNA): TGTGCCAGCAGCCCCAGCTACGAGCAGTACTTC. Full variable domain (rest looked up from reference TRBV7-9 and TRBJ2-7): DTGVSQNPRHKITKRGQNVTFRCDPISEHNRLYWYRQTLGQGPEFLTYFQNEAQLEKSRLLSDRFSAERPKGSFSTLEIQRTEQGDSAMYLCASSPSYEQYFGPGTRLTVT.

This rearrangement joins TRBV5-1 to TRBJ2-3; 8 nucleotides align to TRBD2. The CDR3 runs to 14 residues. The junction had 4 bases not matched to a gene; V was cut back by 5 bases and J by 2 bases. Germline V gene sequence: CDR1 SGHRS, CDR2 YFSETQ. As DNA, the CDR3 is TGCGCCAGCAGACGGGAGGGCCTCACAGATACGCAGTATTTT. Protein sequence: CASRREGLTDTQYF.

This chain joins TRBV9 and TRBJ1-2; D unclear. Germline V CDR1 and CDR2: SGDLS, YYNGEE. Deletions cut 4 bases from V and 8 bases from J, with 12 bases between. This CDR3 comprises 12 residues. The chain's CDR3 is CASSSTQEGYTF. DNA of the CDR3: TGTGCCAGCAGCTCAACTCAGGAAGGCTACACCTTC.

This clone was detected once. The chain recombines TRBV6-4 with TRBJ1-1, with D unresolved. V gave up 5 bases and J gave up 0 bases, with 7 bases separating them. The CDR3 is 13 residues long. From germline, CDR1 is MRHNA and CDR2 SNTAGT. Here the CDR3 DNA reads TGTGCCAGCAGTAATAGTTTGAACACTGAAGCTTTCTTT. This sequence encodes CASSNSLNTEAFF.

This chain joins TRBV19 and TRBJ2-5; D gene unclear. The CDR3 is made up of 13 amino acids. Between the trimmed V and J ends, which lost 3 bases and 2 bases, there was a span of 7 bases. Germline loops: CDR1 LNHDA, CDR2 SQIVND (reference sequence). The CDR3 loop reads CASSIDGQETQYF. The CDR3, as DNA: TGTGCCAGTAGTATTGACGGTCAAGAGACCCAGTACTTC.

The V gene is TRBV7-3, the J gene TRBJ1-2; no definite D call. Per the germline V gene, CDR1 is SGHTA and CDR2 is FQGTGA. The CDR3 consists of 14 residues. Deletions cut 4 bases from V and 4 bases from J, with 13 bases between. CDR3 nucleotides: TGTGCCAGCAGCTCCCAAGGGTTCAGCTATGGCTACACCTTC. It encodes CASSSQGFSYGYTF.

DNA for the CDR3: TGTGCCACCAGCAGAGGAGGCAGGGTTGGGGATACGCAGTATTTT. Translation gives CATSRGGRVGDTQYF. V usage is TRBV15 and J usage is TRBJ2-3; D perhaps matches TRBD1 (5 bases). Trimming shortened V by 1 base and J by 6 bases, and 14 bases separated the two germline ends. The germline V gene encodes CDR1 LNHNV and CDR2 YYDKDF (reference sequence). CDR3 length: 15 amino acids.

This clone was seen just once. Within the sample, other DNA sequences also encode this same CDR3. The chain links TRBV12-5 to TRBJ1-1, with D possibly matching TRBD1 (6 bases). The CDR3 has 14 amino acids. Trimming stripped 6 bases from V and 4 bases from J, with 15 bases between. Per the germline V gene, CDR1 is LGHNT and CDR2 is FRNRAP. CDR3 sequence reads: CASGGGGAVTEAFF. In nucleotides, the CDR3 is TGTGCTAGTGGGGGAGGGGGGGCGGTCACTGAAGCTTTCTTT.

The genes are TRBV21-1 and TRBJ2-1; the table calls TRBD2, which could not be checked here. TRBV21-1 is noted as a pseudogene. This CDR3 has 14 amino acids. The CDR3 reads CASSKARSVSEQFF. In DNA form, the CDR3 reads TGTGCCAGCAGCAAAGCGCGTAGCGTCAGTGAGCAGTTCTTC.

The chain joins TRBV11-2 to TRBJ1-2; D uncertain. The CDR3 spans 16 residues. The germline gives CDR1 SGHAT, CDR2 FQNNGV. Between the trimmed V and J ends, which lost 0 bases and 2 bases, there was a span of 13 bases. The CDR3 is CASSLEALAANYGYTF. The DNA of the CDR3 is TGTGCCAGCAGCTTAGAAGCCCTGGCAGCCAACTATGGCTACACCTTC.

The chain joins TRBV3-1 (or the pseudogene TRBV3-2) to TRBJ2-3, with D perhaps TRBD2 (5 bases). Germline loops: CDR1 LGHDT, CDR2 YNNKEL (reference sequence). V was pared by 0 bases and J by 3 bases, with 7 bases between. The CDR3 spans 14 residues. CDR3 protein: CASSQESGTDTQYF. The CDR3 bases are TGTGCCAGCAGCCAAGAATCGGGGACAGATACGCAGTATTTT.

This clone has just one count. CDR3 sequence reads: CATSESTKGEKLFF. The CDR3 DNA reads TGTGCCACCAGCGAATCCACCAAGGGTGAAAAACTGTTTTTT. This chain uses TRBV24-1 with TRBJ1-4; D is undetermined. Per germline, CDR1 KGHDR and CDR2 SFDVKD. V shed 7 bases and J shed 7 bases, with 15 bases lying between them. The CDR3 sequence is 14 residues long.

In regard to this clone: One junction end disagrees with the germline gene, perhaps due to a read error. V is TRBV10-3 and J is TRBJ1-2; 9 bases agree with TRBD1. The V gene's germline CDR1 is ENHRY and CDR2 SYGVKD. The CDR3 is made up of 12 amino acids. CDR3 bases: TGTGCCATCAGTGACCGGACAGGGGCCCTCCTCTTC. This codes for CAISDRTGALLF.